This TCR beta chain was found in a study of human T cells and chemical hapten exposure (dated by TCRdb to about 2021). A note on the overall study: For sensitization, 2% DPC in acetone was applied to an approximately 2 cm by approximately 2 cm area of upper inner arm skin. Blood for TCR sequencing was provided by twenty-nine alopecia patients at one to four time points (pre-sensitization, 2, 6 and 24 weeks). Libraries were pooled for sequencing, and variation in per-sample TCR yields was attributed mainly to small differences in library volumes within the pool. This study followed changes in the peripheral blood TCR repertoire in vivo during primary and secondary sensitization of alopecia patients to the hapten diphenylcyclopropenone (DPC). Patch testing on the upper back used Finn chambers containing 0.01% DPC, with scoring done after 6 days according to International Contact Dermatitis Research Group standards. Blood was sampled from patients pre-sensitization (week 0) and at 2, 6 and about 24 weeks after DPC sensitization. Most of the patients in the cohort were female, and the cohort covered alopecia areata with under or over 50% scalp involvement, alopecia totalis and alopecia universalis. Patients additionally received weekly therapeutic DPC doses to the scalp throughout the roughly 26-week study period. Paper-wide results and their limitations: Patch test score was positively correlated with the number of PT1 expanded TCRs, with significance at thresholds 8, 16 and 32 but not at 4. After repeated subsampling, changes were observed in the strength of the expansion versus patch-test correlation and in the threshold at which the correlation became significant. DPC sensitization did not change the number of TCRs with a frequency above 1 in 1000, and there was no evidence of changes in global repertoire structure. All patients had alopecia, a presumed autoimmune disease, so their immune response might differ from that of healthy individuals. Expanded TCRs formed significantly more large CDR3 similarity clusters than pre-sensitization or healthy control sets, consistent with antigen-driven responses.

About this clonotype itself: It has no known antigen specificity. No per-base quality is available; no much larger clone lies one base away.

Library generation was performed with RACE. Instrument used: NextSeq 500. Library preparation attached unique molecular identifiers to individual cDNA molecules for quantitative, reproducible TCR counting. For every blood RNA sample, sequencing covered both the TCR alpha and TCR beta chains. Regarding the original processing steps: Samples had a median of 95,638 TCRs, with a range from roughly 20,000 to 690,600. V, J and CDR3 annotation of the TCR reads was performed with the Decombinator software suite. For PS versus PT1 abundance plots, all samples were subsampled to the same number of TCRs (28,000). TCRs were defined as expanded if absent before sensitization and observed at least eight times at the 2-week time point. TCRdb reanalyzed the raw reads on its own, using fastp at Q25 for trimming and MiXCR for clone calling, and kept in-frame beta chains. Rows merge per CDR3 protein into single entries with the most common DNA and genes. In this record, the V and J calls reflect TCRdb's handling and not the investigators' own analysis. This sample is represented by 60,000 to 80,000 distinct CDR3 sequences; roughly 6.7% of them were singletons. Around 1.6% of the sample goes to the ten largest clones.

This specimen's time point label, interpreted: pre-sensitization, week 0. Per the publication, the treatment or condition label means: therapeutic diphenylcyclopropenone sensitization with weekly scalp DPC. At each patch-test visit, blood was drawn before the patch test was applied. Eligible patients were aged 18 to 70, diagnosed with alopecia, deemed suitable for DPC therapy, and excluded if pregnant. Total RNA was extracted from unfractionated whole blood that had been collected in Tempus Blood RNA tubes. From the cysteine through the phenylalanine, the CDR3 covers 15 amino acids. Only the CDR3 portion is preserved as DNA: 45 bases, with reading frame beginning at the first base. CDR1 and CDR2 were assigned from the germline V gene (reference sequence) as LGHDT and YNNKEL. Trimming at the junction amounts to 10 bases on V and 2 bases on J, and the germline ends lie 21 bases apart.

The starting material was whole blood, obtained in connection with sensitization to the hapten diphenylcyclopropenone (DPC). The chain was built from TRBV3-1 and TRBJ2-7, and TRBD2 may be the D gene, going by 6 matching bases. This receptor was identified in a woman aged 25 to 45 with alopecia areata. Some clones in this sample may be carry-over from other donors' samples. Here is the DNA: TGTGCCACCGCCCTTTCTGAGGCGGGAACCTACGAGCAGTACTTC. This sequence encodes CATALSEAGTYEQYF.